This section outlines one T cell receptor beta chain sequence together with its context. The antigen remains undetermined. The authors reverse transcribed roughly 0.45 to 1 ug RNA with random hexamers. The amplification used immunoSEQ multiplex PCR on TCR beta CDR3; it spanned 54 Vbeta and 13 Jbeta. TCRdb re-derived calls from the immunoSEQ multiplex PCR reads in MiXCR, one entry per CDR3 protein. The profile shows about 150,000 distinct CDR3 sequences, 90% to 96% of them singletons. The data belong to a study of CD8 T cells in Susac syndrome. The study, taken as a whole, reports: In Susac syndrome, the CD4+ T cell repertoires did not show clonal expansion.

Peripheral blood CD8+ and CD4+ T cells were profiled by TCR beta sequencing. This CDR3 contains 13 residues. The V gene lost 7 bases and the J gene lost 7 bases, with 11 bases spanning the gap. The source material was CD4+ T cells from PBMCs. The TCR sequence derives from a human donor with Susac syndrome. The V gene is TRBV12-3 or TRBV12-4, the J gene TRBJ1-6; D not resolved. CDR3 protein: CASKPLENSPLHF. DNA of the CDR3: TGTGCCAGCAAACCCCTTGAGAATTCACCCCTCCACTTT.